This TCR beta chain was profiled in a study of blood T cell repertoires in COVID-19. About the study: The United States, Italy and Spain were the sources of the acute and convalescent COVID-19 samples. In each case, the material was cDNA or gDNA derived from T cells, B-cell-depleted T cells, or PBMCs.

The authors' processing: For nucleated cells, counts were estimated from reference gene primer amplification. Profiling relied on immunoSEQ multiplex PCR, and the TCRdb table lists in-frame clones only, not all of them. The DNA gave D and trimming, while V, J and clone size come from that table. The sample has 200,000 to 250,000 clones, around 80% seen once. Germline V gives CDR1 LGHDT, CDR2 YNNKEL (reference sequence). Trimming cost V 5 bases and J 4 bases; bases outside gene matches: 4. The length of the CDR3 is 14 residues. This receptor was identified in a woman aged 40 to 50 with acute or convalescent COVID-19. The chain couples TRBV3-1 (or the pseudogene TRBV3-2) to TRBJ1-1, with 10 bases aligning to TRBD1. Sample: peripheral blood. CDR3 sequence reads: CASSYRDRGTEAFF. Written as DNA, the CDR3 is TGTGCCAGCAGCTACCGGGACAGGGGCACTGAAGCTTTCTTT.